One sample yielded the 29 T cell receptor beta chains listed below, sequenced in a study of cytomegalovirus exposure and HLA in healthy donors. The PCR used 60 Vbeta and 13 Jbeta primers. Some clones are missing from TCRdb's copy, which holds only in-frame ones; the method was immunoSEQ multiplex PCR. The profile shows fewer than 200,000 clones, 84% of them singletons. The sequencing input was PBMCs. The receptors originated from a man under 40 in good health and CMV-seronegative.

This chain uses TRBV4-1 with TRBJ2-3, with D tentatively TRBD1 (5 bases). Trimming cost V 2 bases and J 4 bases, with 10 bases left between them. CDR1 is MGHRA and CDR2 is YSYEKL in the germline V gene. The CDR3 is 14 residues long. The CDR3 bases are TGCGCCAGCAGCCAAAGCAGGGCCGCAGATACGCAGTATTTT. As protein: CASSQSRAADTQYF.

This clone has a handful of counts. The genes are TRBV30 and TRBJ2-5; 9 nucleotides agree with TRBD2. Losses at the gene ends were 5 bases for V and 5 bases for J; bases not matched to a gene: 12. Per the germline V gene, CDR1 is GTSNPN and CDR2 is SVGIG (reference sequence). The CDR3 consists of 15 residues. CDR3 in amino acids: CAWGTRGGVVETQYF. DNA for the CDR3: TGTGCCTGGGGTACCCGCGGGGGGGTAGTTGAGACCCAGTACTTC.

The V call is TRBV6-1, the J call TRBJ2-7; 8 positions agree with TRBD1. Germline CDR1 reads MNHNS; CDR2 reads SASEGT. V was pared by 1 base and J by 4 bases, with 6 bases of the junction left unmatched. The CDR3 loop spans 15 amino acids. The CDR3 region has the DNA TGTGCCAGCAGTGAAGTGGGGACAGGTTCTTACGAGCAGTACTTC. This encodes CASSEVGTGSYEQYF.

This clone was picked up one time. The CDR3 DNA sequence: TGTGCCAGCAGCGTGGTGGGGACACTTTACGAGCAGTACTTC. Encoded protein: CASSVVGTLYEQYF. The gene calls are TRBV5-8 and TRBJ2-7; tentatively, D is TRBD1 (6 bases). The germline V gene encodes CDR1 SGHTS and CDR2 YDEGEE. V was trimmed by 4 bases and J by 4 bases, leaving 15 bases between them. The CDR3 has 14 amino acids.

The genes are TRBV18 and TRBJ1-1; 10 nucleotides agree with TRBD1. CDR1 is KGHSH and CDR2 is LQKENI in the germline V gene. This CDR3 has 15 amino acids. The junction had 5 bases not matched to a gene; V was cut back by 4 bases and J by 3 bases. The CDR3 sequence: CASSQGQGRDTEAFF. The DNA of the CDR3 is TGTGCCAGCTCACAGGGACAGGGGAGGGACACTGAAGCTTTCTTT.

The count of this clone is one. The rearrangement joins TRBV11-2 to TRBJ1-4; TRBD1 agrees at 8 bases. Unmatched junction bases numbered 6, after V lost 5 bases and J lost 4 bases. CDR1 is SGHAT and CDR2 is FQNNGV in the germline V gene. The CDR3 is 15 amino acids. CDR3 bases: TGTGCCAGCAGCCCACGGACAGGGATTAATGAAAAACTGTTTTTT. It specifies CASSPRTGINEKLFF.

CDR3 amino acids: CASSLDLAGNSEQFF. In DNA, the CDR3 is TGCGCCAGCAGCTTGGATCTAGCGGGAAATTCTGAGCAGTTCTTC. This sequence joins TRBV5-1 and TRBJ2-1, with 9 bases lining up with TRBD2. This CDR3 contains 15 residues. V shed 0 bases and J 9 bases; nucleotides not matched to a gene: 7. The germline gives CDR1 SGHRS, CDR2 YFSETQ.

This chain links TRBV6-5 with TRBJ2-1; D is unclear. Germline V gene data show CDR1 as MNHEY and CDR2 as SVGAGI. The CDR3 is made up of 13 amino acids. The V and J ends lost 2 bases and 6 bases respectively, with 8 bases between them. The CDR3 reads CASSYRASNEQFF. The CDR3 DNA reads as TGTGCCAGCAGTTACCGCGCGTCCAATGAGCAGTTCTTC.

The chain couples TRBV9 to TRBJ2-7, with a weak D call TRBD1 (5 bases). CDR1 and CDR2 from the germline V gene are SGDLS and YYNGEE. Trimming took off 0 bases at V and 6 bases at J, with 13 bases between the two ends. The length of the CDR3 is 14 residues. The chain's CDR3 is CASSVGAGSAEQYF. CDR3 nucleotides: TGTGCCAGCAGCGTAGGGGCAGGGTCTGCCGAGCAGTACTTC.

This chain uses TRBV28 with TRBJ1-1; maybe TRBD1 (6 bases). The CDR3 sequence is 14 residues long. Germline V gene data show CDR1 as MDHEN and CDR2 as SYDVKM. V lost 6 bases and J lost 1, with 12 bases in between. CDR3 sequence: CASSPDSENTEAFF. The CDR3, as DNA: TGTGCCAGCAGCCCGGACAGTGAGAACACTGAAGCTTTCTTT.

The gene calls are TRBV5-1 and TRBJ2-7; a weak D match, TRBD1 (6 bases). The CDR3 consists of 14 residues. The V gene lost 4 bases and the J gene lost 2 bases, with 13 bases spanning the gap. The germline V gene encodes CDR1 SGHRS and CDR2 YFSETQ. Here the CDR3 reads CASSGDRYPYEQYF. DNA for the CDR3: TGCGCCAGCAGCGGCGACAGGTACCCCTACGAGCAGTACTTC.

The gene calls are TRBV5-1 and TRBJ1-1, with D possibly being TRBD1 (6 bases). Germline loops: CDR1 SGHRS, CDR2 YFSETQ. This CDR3 contains 15 residues. The germline V and J ends were trimmed by 4 bases and 3 bases, with 16 bases remaining between them. The CDR3 coding sequence is TGCGCCAGCAGCCAGACCGGGACACCGGACACTGAAGCTTTCTTT. Translating gives CASSQTGTPDTEAFF. The full variable domain, with the rest looked up from reference TRBV5-1 and TRBJ1-1, is KAGVTQTPRYLIKTRGQQVTLSCSPISGHRSVSWYQQTPGQGLQFLFEYFSETQRNKGNFPGRFSGRQFSNSRSEMNVSTLELGDSALYLCASSQTGTPDTEAFFGQGTRLTVV.

This clone was found once. V usage is TRBV7-8 and J usage is TRBJ2-1; D is possibly TRBD1 (5 bases). This CDR3 spans 12 amino acids. Trimming shortened V by 3 bases and J by 9 bases, and 9 bases separated the two germline ends. Per the germline V gene, CDR1 is SGHVS and CDR2 is FQNEAQ. CDR3 DNA: TGTGCCAGCAGCTTTGACAGAGGTGAGCAGTTCTTC. Protein sequence: CASSFDRGEQFF.

The V call is TRBV27, the J call TRBJ2-7, with 10 bases lining up with TRBD1. V was clipped by 3 bases and J by 0 bases; unmatched bases: 5. Germline assignment: CDR1 MNHEY and CDR2 SMNVEV (reference sequence). The CDR3 totals 16 residues. The CDR3 here is CASSFVRTGGSYEQYF. The CDR3 DNA reads TGTGCCAGCAGTTTTGTTAGGACAGGGGGCTCCTACGAGCAGTACTTC.

The chain combines TRBV28 with TRBJ2-1; maybe TRBD2 (6 bases). The ends were cut back, 6 bases at V and 10 bases at J, with 13 bases in the middle. CDR1 MDHEN and CDR2 SYDVKM come from the germline V gene. The CDR3 contains 12 residues. CDR3 bases: TGTGCCAGCAGCCAAACTAGCCTGGAGCAGTTCTTC. It yields the protein CASSQTSLEQFF.

This clone has only one observation. The chain joins TRBV6-1 to TRBJ2-3, with D perhaps TRBD1 (6 bases). Germline V gives CDR1 MNHNS, CDR2 SASEGT. The V gene lost 7 bases and the J gene lost 0 bases, with 8 bases spanning the gap. The CDR3 has 13 residues. The CDR3 protein is CASMGHSTDTQYF. The CDR3 DNA reads TGTGCCAGCATGGGACACAGCACAGATACGCAGTATTTT.

The chain couples TRBV4-1 to TRBJ2-7; D is perhaps TRBD1 (5 bases). This CDR3 spans 15 amino acids. In germline, CDR1 is MGHRA, CDR2 YSYEKL. V lost 2 bases and J lost 5, with 16 bases in between. Written as DNA, the CDR3 is TGCGCCAGCAGCCAAAGGGGTCTCGCGTCACACGAGCAGTACTTC. It yields the protein CASSQRGLASHEQYF.

The chain combines TRBV11-2 with TRBJ2-1; 7 nucleotides line up with TRBD1. CDR1 SGHAT and CDR2 FQNNGV come from the germline V gene. The J segment lost 2 bases and the V segment lost 1 base, leaving 2 bases of the junction unmatched. The CDR3 consists of 15 residues. The chain's CDR3 is CASSLGTGAYNEQFF. CDR3 DNA: TGTGCCAGCAGCTTAGGCACAGGGGCCTACAATGAGCAGTTCTTC.

The chain has TRBV5-1 and TRBJ2-5; 7 bases align to TRBD2. Germline values: CDR1 SGHRS, CDR2 YFSETQ. This CDR3 contains 15 residues. With V trimmed by 2 bases and J by 5 bases, 9 bases remained unmatched. CDR3 amino acids: CASSFVGGSVETQYF. CDR3 sequence (DNA): TGCGCCAGCAGCTTTGTCGGCGGGAGTGTTGAGACCCAGTACTTC.

This chain connects TRBV5-1 to TRBJ2-7; TRBD1 aligns across 10 bases. This CDR3 is built from 15 residues. The ends lost 3 bases at V and 3 bases at J; junction bases unmatched: 6. Germline V gives CDR1 SGHRS, CDR2 YFSETQ. This chain's CDR3 is CASSYRTGGVYEQYF. The CDR3 DNA follows: TGCGCCAGCAGCTACCGGACAGGGGGAGTCTACGAGCAGTACTTC.

The chain links TRBV5-1 to TRBJ1-2, with 10 nucleotides matching TRBD1. This CDR3 is built from 14 residues. The germline gives CDR1 SGHRS, CDR2 YFSETQ. V dropped 6 bases and J dropped 7; count of bases not matched to a gene: 9. This chain's CDR3 is CASTLGQGKVGYTF. The CDR3 DNA reads as TGCGCCAGCACCCTGGGACAGGGGAAGGTTGGCTACACCTTC.

On this clone itself: An end of the junction differs from the germline gene, which may be a read error. The rearrangement joins TRBV5-5 to TRBJ2-5; possibly TRBD2 for D (6 bases). This CDR3 has 15 amino acids. CDR1 and CDR2 (germline): SGHKS, YYEKEE (reference sequence). The CDR3, as DNA: TGTGCCAGCAGCTTTGGGACTTTCCAACAAGAGACCCGGTACTTC. Translating it yields CASSFGTFQQETRYF.

This CDR3 reads CASSRAHTDTQYF. The CDR3 bases are TGCGCCAGCAGCCGAGCCCACACAGATACGCAGTATTTT. This chain joins TRBV4-3 and TRBJ2-3; D gene ambiguous. Germline V CDR1 and CDR2: LGHNA, YSLEER. The length of the CDR3 is 13 residues. The V end was cut by 4 bases, the J end by 2 bases, with 7 bases between.

This rearrangement joins TRBV5-4 to TRBJ2-1; 16 bases are shared with TRBD2. This CDR3 spans 20 amino acids. The trim removed 2 bases at V and 7 bases at J, leaving 15 bases unmatched. Germline loops: CDR1 SGHNT, CDR2 YYREEE (reference sequence). The CDR3 DNA sequence: TGTGCCAGCAGCTTCCGTTTGGGCCCCGGGACTAGCGGGAGGGCGAATGAGCAGTTCTTC. Translation: CASSFRLGPGTSGRANEQFF. Full variable domain (outside the CDR3, taken from reference TRBV5-4 and TRBJ2-1): ETGVTQSPTHLIKTRGQQVTLRCSSQSGHNTVSWYQQALGQGPQFIFQYYREEENGRGNFPPRFSGLQFPNYSSELNVNALELDDSALYLCASSFRLGPGTSGRANEQFFGPGTRLTVL.

The genes are TRBV5-1 and TRBJ1-3; TRBD1 might be the D (6 bases). The CDR3 runs 16 residues. V dropped 1 base and J dropped 0 bases, with 11 bases sitting between them. From germline, CDR1 is SGHRS and CDR2 YFSETQ. The CDR3 here is CASSLLGQGSGNTIYF. CDR3 nucleotide sequence: TGCGCCAGCAGCTTGCTGGGACAAGGCTCTGGAAACACCATATATTTT.

The chain joins TRBV30 to TRBJ1-2; 12 nucleotides align to TRBD1. The CDR3 loop spans 14 amino acids. The ends lost 3 bases at V and 7 bases at J; junction bases unmatched: 6. CDR1 is GTSNPN, CDR2 SVGIG, per germline (reference sequence). CDR3 bases: TGTGCCTGGAGCTTGGGGGACAGGGGGCTTGGCTACACCTTC. Its protein product is CAWSLGDRGLGYTF.

V is TRBV27 and J is TRBJ2-7, with TRBD1 identical over 7 bases. The V and J ends lost 2 bases and 3 bases, in that order; junction bases with no gene match: 13. The CDR3 extends over 17 amino acids. Per the germline V gene, CDR1 is MNHEY and CDR2 is SMNVEV (reference sequence). CDR3 sequence reads: CASSLRDPGRGLYEQYF. For the CDR3, the DNA is TGTGCCAGCAGTTTAAGGGACCCGGGAAGGGGGCTCTACGAGCAGTACTTC.

The chain employs TRBV30 and TRBJ2-7; no definite D call. The CDR3 extends over 14 amino acids. The V end lost 2 bases, the J end lost 2 bases, and 13 bases lay between the germline ends. Per germline, CDR1 GTSNPN and CDR2 SVGIG (reference sequence). The CDR3 region is CAWSTGRGPYEQYF. The CDR3 DNA follows: TGTGCCTGGAGTACCGGCCGTGGGCCCTACGAGCAGTACTTC.

The chain is built from TRBV10-1 and TRBJ2-1, with 8 bases aligning to TRBD2. V shed 2 bases, J shed 6 bases, and the junction held 3 bases outside the gene matches. There are 14 residues in the CDR3. Germline assignment: CDR1 WNHNN and CDR2 SYGVQD (reference sequence). The CDR3 region is CASSEPGGGNEQFF. The CDR3, as DNA: TGCGCCAGCAGTGAGCCGGGGGGGGGCAATGAGCAGTTCTTC.